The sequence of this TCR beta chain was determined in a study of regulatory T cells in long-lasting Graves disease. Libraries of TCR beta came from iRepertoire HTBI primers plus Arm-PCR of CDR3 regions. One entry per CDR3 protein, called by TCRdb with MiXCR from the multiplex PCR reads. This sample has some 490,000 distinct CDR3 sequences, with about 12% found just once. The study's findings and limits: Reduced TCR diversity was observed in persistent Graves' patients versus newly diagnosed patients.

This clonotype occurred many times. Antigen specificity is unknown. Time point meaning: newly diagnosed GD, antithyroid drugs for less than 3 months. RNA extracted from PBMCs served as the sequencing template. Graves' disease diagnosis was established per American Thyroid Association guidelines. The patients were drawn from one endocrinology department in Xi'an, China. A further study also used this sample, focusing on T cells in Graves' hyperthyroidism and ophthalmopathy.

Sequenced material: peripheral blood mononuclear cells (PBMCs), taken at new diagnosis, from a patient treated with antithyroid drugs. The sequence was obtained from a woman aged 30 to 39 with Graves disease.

The CDR3 region has the DNA TGTGCCAGTAGTATGTTCGGGGGACCGAACACCGGGGAGCTGTTTTTT. The encoded protein is CASSMFGGPNTGELFF. The chain employs TRBV19 and TRBJ2-2, with a possible D match to TRBD2 (6 bases). Germline V gives CDR1 LNHDA, CDR2 SQIVND (reference sequence). Trimming shortened V by 3 bases and J by 0 bases, and 11 bases separated the two germline ends. This CDR3 has 16 residues.